Listed below are T cell receptor beta chains from one sample, sequenced in a study of multiple sclerosis patients with progressive multifocal leukoencephalopathy. Using immunoSEQ multiplex PCR, the repertoire was profiled, and TCRdb retains in-frame clones only, with some absent. The table shows tens of thousands of clones, with about 88% occurring only once. The sequencing sample was made of PBMCs. The receptors derive from a human donor with multiple sclerosis. The CDR3 runs from the conserved cysteine through the conserved F or W. D genes are given only for firm matches. Only some rows state a clone size, as once, few, many or a class for expanded clones.

TRBJ2-7	-	TRBV4-3	once	CASSQGLNYEQYF	TGCGCCAGCAGCCAAGGCCTTAACTACGAGCAGTACTTC
TRBJ1-1	-	TRBV5-6	once	CASSLVGEAFF	TGTGCCAGCAGCTTGGTGGGGGAAGCTTTCTTT
TRBJ2-1	-	TRBV14	-	CASSAVPGLGYNEQFF	TGTGCCAGCTCAGCCGTCCCGGGCCTAGGGTACAATGAGCAGTTCTTC
TRBJ2-2	TRBD1	TRBV6-6	few	CASSWPGQGTGELFF	TGTGCCAGCAGTTGGCCGGGACAGGGAACCGGGGAGCTGTTTTTT
TRBJ2-3	-	TRBV7-3	once	CASSSGSDTQYF	TGTGCCAGCAGCTCGGGATCAGATACGCAGTATTTT
TRBJ1-4	-	TRBV27	-	CASSLSVRPTNEKLFF	TGTGCCAGCAGTTTATCAGTAAGGCCCACTAATGAAAAACTGTTTTTT
TRBJ2-1	TRBD1	TRBV6-5	-	CASSPAGTAMEQFF	TGTGCCAGCAGTCCGGCCGGGACAGCAATGGAGCAGTTCTTC
TRBJ2-3	TRBD1	TRBV10-3	-	CATLRQGKDTQYF	TGTGCCACCCTTAGACAGGGGAAGGATACGCAGTATTTT
TRBJ2-7	-	TRBV4-2	-	CASSQDYRETYEQYF	TGTGCCAGCAGCCAAGATTACAGGGAAACCTACGAGCAGTACTTC
TRBJ1-4	-	TRBV15	-	CATSRDRQVNEKLFF	TGTGCCACCAGCAGAGATCGTCAGGTTAATGAAAAACTGTTTTTT
TRBJ1-2	TRBD1	TRBV25-1	-	CASSPRDREFYGYTF	TGTGCCAGCTCCCCCCGGGACAGAGAATTCTATGGCTACACCTTC
TRBJ1-4	TRBD1	TRBV7-8	-	CASSQRDRGTISTNEKLFF	TGTGCCAGCAGCCAACGGGACAGGGGGACAATCTCAACTAATGAAAAACTGTTTTTT
TRBJ2-7	-	TRBV5-4	once	CASSYRTGRPTVQYF	TGTGCCAGCAGCTATCGAACGGGACGGCCTACCGTGCAGTACTTC
TRBJ2-7	TRBD1	TRBV7-3	-	CASLPGDRTEQYF	TGTGCCAGCCTTCCCGGGGACAGGACCGAGCAGTACTTC
TRBJ2-1	-	TRBV6-6	-	CASSRESSYNEQFF	TGTGCCAGTAGTCGGGAGAGCTCCTACAATGAGCAGTTCTTC
TRBJ2-7	-	TRBV15	-	CATSRAPGGEQYF	TGTGCCACCAGCAGGGCTCCCGGCGGCGAGCAGTACTTC
TRBJ2-1	-	TRBV6-4	few	CASSDSLNPNEQFF	TGTGCCAGCAGTGACTCCTTGAACCCCAATGAGCAGTTCTTC
TRBJ1-6	-	TRBV5-1	-	CASSFADHNSPLHF	TGCGCCAGCAGCTTTGCGGACCATAATTCACCCCTCCACTTT
TRBJ2-1	TRBD1	TRBV30	-	CASGQGSDEQFF	TGTGCCTCGGGACAGGGTTCCGATGAGCAGTTCTTC
TRBJ1-1	-	TRBV10-1	-	CASSETGRAEAFF	TGCGCCAGCAGTGAGACAGGGCGAGCTGAAGCTTTCTTT
TRBJ2-2	-	TRBV5-1	-	CASSLPLSIGITQTSNTGELFF	TGCGCCAGCAGCTTGCCCCTATCTATCGGGATCACCCAGACTTCGAACACCGGGGAGCTGTTTTTT
TRBJ2-1	TRBD2	TRBV7-2	once	CASSNRLAGGGNEQFF	TGTGCCAGCAGCAATAGACTAGCGGGGGGCGGCAATGAGCAGTTCTTC
TRBJ2-7	TRBD2	TRBV4-2	-	CASSLLRGASYEQYF	TGTGCCAGCAGCCTCTTGCGGGGGGCCTCCTACGAGCAGTACTTC
TRBJ1-1	-	TRBV7-3	-	CASSLGWNTEAFF	TGTGCCAGCAGCTTAGGGTGGAACACTGAAGCTTTCTTT